The T cell receptor beta chain under discussion was sequenced for a study of monozygotic twins with inflammatory bowel disease. The CDR3 has 17 amino acids. Germline values: CDR1 LGHNA, CDR2 YNFKEQ. Each sample had eight separate cDNA synthesis reactions. TCRdb processed the 5' RACE reads again and assigns one entry to each CDR3 protein, with no DNA. The sample includes some 440,000 distinct CDR3 sequences. The clonotype comes from a human donor with ulcerative colitis or Crohn's disease, or a healthy co-twin of an affected twin (not recorded which). This chain connects TRBV4-2 to TRBJ2-1; lacking DNA, the TRBD2 call made by TCRdb goes unchecked. Material: blood. CDR3 in amino acids: CASSQGSGSTSYNEQFF.